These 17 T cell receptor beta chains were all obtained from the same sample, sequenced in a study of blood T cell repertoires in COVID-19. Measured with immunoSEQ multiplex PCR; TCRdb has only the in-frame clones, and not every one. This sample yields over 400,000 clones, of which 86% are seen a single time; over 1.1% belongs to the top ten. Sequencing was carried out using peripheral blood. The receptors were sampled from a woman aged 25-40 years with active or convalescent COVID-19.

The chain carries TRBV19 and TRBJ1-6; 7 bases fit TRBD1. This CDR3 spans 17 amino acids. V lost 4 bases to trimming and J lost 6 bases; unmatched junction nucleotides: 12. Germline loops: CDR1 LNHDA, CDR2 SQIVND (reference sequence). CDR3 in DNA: TGTGCCAGTAGTAGAACGGACGGGGACAGATTTAATTCACCCCTCCACTTT. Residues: CASSRTDGDRFNSPLHF. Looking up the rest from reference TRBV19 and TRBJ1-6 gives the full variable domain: DGGITQSPKYLFRKEGQNVTLSCEQNLNHDAMYWYRQDPGQGLRLIYYSQIVNDFQKGDIAEGYSVSREKKESFPLTVTSAQKNPTAFYLCASSRTDGDRFNSPLHFGNGTRLTVT.

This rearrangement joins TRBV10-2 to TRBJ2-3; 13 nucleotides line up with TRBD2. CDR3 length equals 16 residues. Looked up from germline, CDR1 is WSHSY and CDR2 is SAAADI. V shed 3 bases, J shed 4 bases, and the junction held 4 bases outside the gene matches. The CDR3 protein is CASSELAGGPADTQYF. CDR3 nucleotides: TGCGCCAGCAGTGAACTAGCGGGGGGGCCCGCAGATACGCAGTATTTT.

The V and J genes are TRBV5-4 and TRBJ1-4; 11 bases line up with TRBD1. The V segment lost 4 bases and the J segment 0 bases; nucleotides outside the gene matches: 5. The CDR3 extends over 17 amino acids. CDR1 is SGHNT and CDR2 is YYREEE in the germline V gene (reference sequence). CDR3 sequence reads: CASSGTGGTATNEKLFF. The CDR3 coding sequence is TGTGCCAGCAGCGGGACAGGGGGAACCGCAACTAATGAAAAACTGTTTTTT.

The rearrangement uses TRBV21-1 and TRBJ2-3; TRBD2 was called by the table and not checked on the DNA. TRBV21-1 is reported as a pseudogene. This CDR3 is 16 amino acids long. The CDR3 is CASSKADGEAADTQYF. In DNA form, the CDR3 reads TGTGCCAGCAGCAAAGCCGATGGAGAGGCGGCAGATACGCAGTATTTT.

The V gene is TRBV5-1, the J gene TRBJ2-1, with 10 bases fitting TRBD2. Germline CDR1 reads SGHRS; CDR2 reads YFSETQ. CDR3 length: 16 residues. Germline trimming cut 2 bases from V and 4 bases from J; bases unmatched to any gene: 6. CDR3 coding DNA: TGCGCCAGCAGCTTATCCCGGACTAGCGGTTACAATGAGCAGTTCTTC. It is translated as CASSLSRTSGYNEQFF. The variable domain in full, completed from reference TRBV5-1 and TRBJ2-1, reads KAGVTQTPRYLIKTRGQQVTLSCSPISGHRSVSWYQQTPGQGLQFLFEYFSETQRNKGNFPGRFSGRQFSNSRSEMNVSTLELGDSALYLCASSLSRTSGYNEQFFGPGTRLTVL.

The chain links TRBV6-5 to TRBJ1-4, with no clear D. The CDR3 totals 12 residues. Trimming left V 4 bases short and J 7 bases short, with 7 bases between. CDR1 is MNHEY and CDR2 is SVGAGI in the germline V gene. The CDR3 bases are TGTGCCAGCAGTTCAGGACTTGAAAAACTGTTTTTT. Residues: CASSSGLEKLFF.

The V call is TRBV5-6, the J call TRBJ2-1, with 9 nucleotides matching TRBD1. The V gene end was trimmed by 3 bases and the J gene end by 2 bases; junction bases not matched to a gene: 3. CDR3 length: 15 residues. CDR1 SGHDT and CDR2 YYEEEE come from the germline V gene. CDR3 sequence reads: CASSSRDRAYNEQFF. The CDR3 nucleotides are TGTGCCAGCAGCTCGCGGGACAGGGCCTACAATGAGCAGTTCTTC.

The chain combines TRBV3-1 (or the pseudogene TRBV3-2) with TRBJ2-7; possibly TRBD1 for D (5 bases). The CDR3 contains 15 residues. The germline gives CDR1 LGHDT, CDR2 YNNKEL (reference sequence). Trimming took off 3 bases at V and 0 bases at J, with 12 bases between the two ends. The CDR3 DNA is TGTGCCAGCAGCCATCAAGGGGCAGGCTCCTACGAGCAGTACTTC. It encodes CASSHQGAGSYEQYF.

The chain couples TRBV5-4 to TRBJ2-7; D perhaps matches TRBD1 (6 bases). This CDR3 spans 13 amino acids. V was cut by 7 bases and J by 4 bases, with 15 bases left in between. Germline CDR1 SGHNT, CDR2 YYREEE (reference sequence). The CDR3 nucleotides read TGTGCCAGCCAACGACCAGGGGCGTACGAGCAGTACTTC. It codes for CASQRPGAYEQYF.

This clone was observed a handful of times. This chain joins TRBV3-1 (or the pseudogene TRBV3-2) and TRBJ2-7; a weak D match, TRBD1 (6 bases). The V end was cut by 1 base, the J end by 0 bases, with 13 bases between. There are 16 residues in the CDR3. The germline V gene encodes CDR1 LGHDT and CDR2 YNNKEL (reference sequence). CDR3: CASSQGGRRSSYEQYF. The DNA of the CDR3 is TGTGCCAGCAGCCAAGGGGGGCGGAGAAGCTCCTACGAGCAGTACTTC.

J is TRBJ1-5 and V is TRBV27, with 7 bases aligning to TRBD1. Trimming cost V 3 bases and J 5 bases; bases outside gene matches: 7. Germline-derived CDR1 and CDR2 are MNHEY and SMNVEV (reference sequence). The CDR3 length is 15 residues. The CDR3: CASSFQGGTDQPQHF. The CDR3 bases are TGTGCCAGCAGTTTCCAAGGGGGCACCGATCAGCCCCAGCATTTT.

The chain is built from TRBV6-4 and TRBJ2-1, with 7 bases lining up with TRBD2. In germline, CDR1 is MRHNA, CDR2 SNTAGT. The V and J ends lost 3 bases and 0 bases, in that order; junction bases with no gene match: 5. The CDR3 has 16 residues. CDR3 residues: CASSEQRDSSYNEQFF. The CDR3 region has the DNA TGTGCCAGCAGTGAACAGCGGGATTCCTCCTACAATGAGCAGTTCTTC.

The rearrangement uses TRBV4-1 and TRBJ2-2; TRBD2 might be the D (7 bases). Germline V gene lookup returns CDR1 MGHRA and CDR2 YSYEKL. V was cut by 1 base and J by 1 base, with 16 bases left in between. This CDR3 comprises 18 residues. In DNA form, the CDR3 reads TGCGCCAGCAGCCAAGGGGGGGGCGCTCCAGTGAACACCGGGGAGCTGTTTTTT. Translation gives CASSQGGGAPVNTGELFF.

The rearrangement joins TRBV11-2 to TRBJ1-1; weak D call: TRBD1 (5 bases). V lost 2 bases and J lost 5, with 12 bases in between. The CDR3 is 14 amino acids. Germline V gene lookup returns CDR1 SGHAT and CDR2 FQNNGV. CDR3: CASSLIQGRTEAFF. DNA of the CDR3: TGTGCCAGCAGCTTAATCCAGGGTCGGACTGAAGCTTTCTTT.

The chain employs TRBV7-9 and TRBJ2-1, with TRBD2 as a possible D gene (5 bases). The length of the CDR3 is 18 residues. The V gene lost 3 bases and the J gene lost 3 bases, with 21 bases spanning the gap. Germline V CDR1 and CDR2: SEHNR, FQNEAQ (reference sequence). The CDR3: CASSLVVEARLNYNEQFF. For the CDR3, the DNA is TGTGCCAGCAGCTTGGTGGTGGAGGCTCGATTGAACTACAATGAGCAGTTCTTC.

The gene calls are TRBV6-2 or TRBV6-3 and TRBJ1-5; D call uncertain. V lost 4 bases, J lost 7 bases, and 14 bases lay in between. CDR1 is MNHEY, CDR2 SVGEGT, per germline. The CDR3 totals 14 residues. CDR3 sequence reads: CASSSGSRAQPQHF. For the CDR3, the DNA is TGTGCCAGCAGTTCGGGGTCTAGGGCGCAGCCCCAGCATTTT.

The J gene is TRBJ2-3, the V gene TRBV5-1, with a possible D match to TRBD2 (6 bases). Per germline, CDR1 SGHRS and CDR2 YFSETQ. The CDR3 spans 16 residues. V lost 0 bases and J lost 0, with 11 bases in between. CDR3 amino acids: CASSLAGSGSTDTQYF. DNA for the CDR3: TGCGCCAGCAGCTTGGCCGGTAGCGGTAGCACAGATACGCAGTATTTT.